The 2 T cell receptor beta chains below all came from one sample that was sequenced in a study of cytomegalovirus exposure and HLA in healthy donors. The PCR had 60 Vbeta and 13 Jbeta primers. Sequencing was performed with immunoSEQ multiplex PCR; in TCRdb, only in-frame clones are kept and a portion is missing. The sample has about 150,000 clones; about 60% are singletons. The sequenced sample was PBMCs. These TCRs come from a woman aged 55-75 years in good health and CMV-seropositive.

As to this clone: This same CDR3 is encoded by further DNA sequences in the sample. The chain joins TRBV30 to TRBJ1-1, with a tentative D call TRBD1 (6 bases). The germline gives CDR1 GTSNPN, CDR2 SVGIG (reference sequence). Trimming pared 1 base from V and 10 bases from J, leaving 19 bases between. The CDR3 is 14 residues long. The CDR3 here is CAWSDPGQGFRAFF. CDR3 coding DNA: TGTGCCTGGAGTGACCCGGGGCAGGGGTTTAGAGCTTTCTTT. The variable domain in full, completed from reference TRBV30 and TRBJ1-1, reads SQTIHQWPATLVQPVGSPLSLECTVEGTSNPNLYWYRQAAGRGLQLLFYSVGIGQISSEVPQNLSASRPQDRQFILSSKKLLLSDSGFYLCAWSDPGQGFRAFFGQGTRLTVV.

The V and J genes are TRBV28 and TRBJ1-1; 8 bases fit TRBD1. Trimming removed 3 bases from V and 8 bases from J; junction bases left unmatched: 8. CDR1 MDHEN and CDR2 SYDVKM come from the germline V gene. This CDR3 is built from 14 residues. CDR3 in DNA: TGTGCCAGCAGTTTGGGGGGGACAGGTAGCGAAGCTTTCTTT. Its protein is CASSLGGTGSEAFF.